This TCR beta chain was recovered during a study of shared clonotypes between healthy human individuals (dated by TCRdb to between 2020 and 2021). In the study overall: Two women and three men aged 18 to 49 years were included in the cohort. To increase sequencing depth and limit assay-specific biases, TCR repertoire library preparation and sequencing were carried out by different laboratories using diverse techniques. Between about 0.8 and 8.9 billion PBMCs per donor were obtained by leukapheresis. To estimate repertoire size and how much clonotype sharing occurs between individuals, the study deeply sequenced the blood TCR repertoires of five healthy adults. The paper as a whole reports these results and caveats: The genetic and exposure-history diversity represented was limited by the small number of donors. Sampling was restricted to blood, and TCR repertoires in tissue are likely to differ from TCR repertoires in blood. Pairwise subsampling led to the expectation that sequencing depth would affect the degree of clonotype sharing among donors.

Using the deep immunoSEQ assay, multiplex PCR amplified TCR CDR3 regions from genomic DNA. Genomic DNA extracted from each cell subset was distributed evenly over all wells of several immunoSEQ 96-well plates, and each plate served as one replicate. For unsorted PBMC, each replicate PCR was loaded with around 300 ng genomic DNA, equivalent to tens of thousands of T cell genomes. Ten immunoSEQ deep assay plates were used to sequence the unsorted PBMC genomic DNA. Purified libraries were measured with a Qubit 3.0 fluorometer, size-checked on a Bioanalyzer 2100, and measured again with the KAPA Library Quantification kit. A separate single-read 150-cycle Illumina NextSeq 550 flow cell was used to sequence each immunoSEQ 96-well plate. Per the source publication's procedure: Because the immunoSEQ output included only junctional sequences and no quality scores, the filtering could not be the same as the filtering used for full-length reads. Sequences were annotated with PyIR, a Python wrapper for IgBLAST v1.9, using IMGT germline references to assign V/J genes and CDR3. Any read was removed if the V/J assignment was weak (E-value above 1e-6), the CDR3 was missing, or the read contained stop codons, out-of-frame junctions, or ambiguous translated residues. V3J clonotypes were defined by identical inferred V gene, J gene, and CDR3 amino acid sequence. To compute the percentage overlap between repertoires, the number of shared unique clonotypes was divided by the size of the smaller repertoire. Three approaches were used to assess repertoire richness: RTK rarefaction, the Chao1 estimator, and Recon v2.1 estimates of unobserved clonotypes. TCRdb's version of the immuneACCESS table is confined to in-frame rearrangements and falls short of the full clone set. An unresolved V gene accounts for under half of the shortfall where checked; the remainder is of unknown origin. V, J and clone size were drawn from that table, and D and trimming were deduced from the DNA. Within this sample are fewer than 650,000 clones, with over 60% of them counted one time only. The ten largest clones take up 10% to 15% of the sample.

The donors were healthy, HIV-negative adults with no recently reported acute infections or vaccinations. Every donor was a Caucasian adult residing in Nashville, Tennessee, USA. In the unsorted samples, approximately 85 million PBMCs were counted, and genomic DNA was extracted using the QIAamp DNA Blood Mini kit. After blood collection by leukapheresis, PBMCs were isolated using Ficoll-Histopaque density gradient centrifugation and then cryopreserved in the vapor phase of liquid nitrogen. For this clone: There is no known antigen for this receptor. Base qualities are not provided; no much larger clone lies one nucleotide away.

V is shortened by 5 bases, J by 5 bases, and the region joining them spans 16 bases. The CDR3, from cysteine to phenylalanine, totals 14 residues. The retained sequence is limited to the CDR3, 42 bases, with the frame set at the first base. In the germline V gene, CDR1 corresponds to SGHAT and CDR2 to FQNNGV. The sequence was collected from a woman aged 40 to 50 in good health. Some clones in this sample may be carry-over from other donors' samples. Specimen: PBMCs. This chain is built from TRBV11-2 and TRBJ2-7, with TRBD2 perhaps the D gene, on 6 matching bases. CDR3 region: CASSPDYLRDEQYF. The DNA is as follows: TGTGCCAGCAGCCCGGACTACCTCCGGGACGAGCAGTACTTC.